The sample holds a few counts of the clone carrying this TCR beta chain. Its antigen is not identified. Per the germline V gene, CDR1 is MNHEY and CDR2 is SVGEGT. J gave up 2 bases and V 0 bases, and 5 bases lay outside the gene matches. This CDR3 region has 16 residues. The sample originates from a study of Graves' ophthalmopathy and Graves' hyperthyroidism. Study outcomes and limitations: In predicting ophthalmopathy progression, the model reached around 66% sensitivity and 72.22% specificity. A majority of expanded thyroid clonotypes exceeding 0.001 frequency were likewise present in blood.

Excluded were patients with other autoimmune diseases, uncontrolled infections, pregnancy or lactation. The diagnosis combined clinical symptoms, thyroxine, TRAb, thyroid ultrasound and orbital computed tomography scans. CDR3 regions of TCR beta were amplified from RNA transcripts. Second-round multiplex PCR came after first-round RT-PCR with HTBI primers. TCRdb redid the calling of the multiplex PCR reads with MiXCR, one entry per CDR3 protein. The table has over a million distinct CDR3 sequences, about 36% seen once. This clonotype originated in an adult man with Graves' hyperthyroidism. The J gene is TRBJ2-5, the V gene TRBV6-2 or TRBV6-3; 8 positions match TRBD2. The sample consisted of peripheral blood or thyroid tissue (not recorded which). Here the CDR3 reads CASSYSFSGVQETQYF. The CDR3 DNA follows: TGTGCCAGCAGTTACTCTTTTAGCGGGGTACAAGAGACCCAGTACTTC.